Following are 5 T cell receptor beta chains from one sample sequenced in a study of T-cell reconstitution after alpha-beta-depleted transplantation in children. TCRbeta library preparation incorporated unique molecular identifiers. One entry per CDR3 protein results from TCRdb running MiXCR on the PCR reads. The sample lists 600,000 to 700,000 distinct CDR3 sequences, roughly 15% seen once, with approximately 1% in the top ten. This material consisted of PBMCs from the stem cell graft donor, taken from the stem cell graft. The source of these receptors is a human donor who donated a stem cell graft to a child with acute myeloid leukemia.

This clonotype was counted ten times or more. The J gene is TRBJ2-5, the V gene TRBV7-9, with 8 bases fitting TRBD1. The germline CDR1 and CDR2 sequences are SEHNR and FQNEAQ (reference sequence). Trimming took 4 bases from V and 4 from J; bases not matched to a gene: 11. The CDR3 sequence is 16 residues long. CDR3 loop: CASSSEDREVPETQYF. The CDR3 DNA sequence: TGTGCCAGCAGCTCCGAGGACAGGGAGGTGCCAGAGACCCAGTACTTC. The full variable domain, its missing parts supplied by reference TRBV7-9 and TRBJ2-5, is DTGVSQNPRHKITKRGQNVTFRCDPISEHNRLYWYRQTLGQGPEFLTYFQNEAQLEKSRLLSDRFSAERPKGSFSTLEIQRTEQGDSAMYLCASSSEDREVPETQYFGPGTRLLVL.

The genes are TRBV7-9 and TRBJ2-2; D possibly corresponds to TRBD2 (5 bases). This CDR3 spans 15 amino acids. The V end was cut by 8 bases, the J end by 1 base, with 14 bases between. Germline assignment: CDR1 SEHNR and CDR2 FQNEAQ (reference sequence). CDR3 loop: CASGMSSGNTGELFF. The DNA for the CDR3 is TGTGCCAGCGGGATGTCCAGCGGGAACACCGGGGAGCTGTTTTTT.

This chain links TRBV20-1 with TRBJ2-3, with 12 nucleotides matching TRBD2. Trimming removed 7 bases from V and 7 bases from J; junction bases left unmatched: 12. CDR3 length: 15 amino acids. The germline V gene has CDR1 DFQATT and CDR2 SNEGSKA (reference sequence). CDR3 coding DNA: TGCAGTGTCAGTAAGGGTCTAGCGGGGGGGAATACGCAGTATTTT. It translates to CSVSKGLAGGNTQYF.

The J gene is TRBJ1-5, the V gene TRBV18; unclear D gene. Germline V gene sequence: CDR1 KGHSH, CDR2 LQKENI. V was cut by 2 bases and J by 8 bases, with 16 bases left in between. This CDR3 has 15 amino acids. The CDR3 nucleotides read TGTGCCAGCTCACCATCGACTCACGACGGAAAGCCCCAGCATTTT. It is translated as CASSPSTHDGKPQHF.

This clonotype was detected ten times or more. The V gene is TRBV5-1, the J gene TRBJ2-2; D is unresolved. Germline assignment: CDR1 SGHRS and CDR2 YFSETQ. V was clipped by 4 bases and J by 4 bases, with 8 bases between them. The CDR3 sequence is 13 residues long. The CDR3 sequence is CASSPLGTGELFF. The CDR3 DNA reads TGCGCCAGCAGCCCCTTGGGCACCGGGGAGCTGTTTTTT.